One and the same sample provided the 12 T cell receptor beta chains below, sequenced in a study of blood T cell repertoires in COVID-19. Only in-frame clones appear in the TCRdb table, and some are missing; sequencing was by immunoSEQ multiplex PCR. The sample comprises more than 250,000 clones, about 91% of which are singletons, and roughly 1.2% rests with the top ten. Source material: PBMCs or T cells enriched from blood (not recorded which). Receptors originate from a woman aged 40 to 55 with acute COVID-19.

The V call is TRBV7-2, the J call TRBJ1-2; unclear D gene. The CDR3 covers 13 residues. Germline lookup yields CDR1 SGHTA and CDR2 FQGNSA. The ends were cut back, 0 bases at V and 8 bases at J, with 10 bases in the middle. The DNA of the CDR3 is TGTGCCAGCAGCTTAGCCGGTTACGCAGGCTACACCTTC. Protein product: CASSLAGYAGYTF.

The chain has TRBV2 and TRBJ1-5, with 7 positions matching TRBD1. The junction had 10 bases not matched to a gene; V was cut back by 6 bases and J by 2 bases. This CDR3 region has 16 residues. The germline gives CDR1 SNHLY, CDR2 FYNNEI. CDR3 region: CASRRQGEGGNQPQHF. In DNA, the CDR3 is TGTGCCAGCAGACGCCAGGGGGAAGGAGGCAATCAGCCCCAGCATTTT.

This clone was detected only once. The rearrangement joins TRBV12-3 or TRBV12-4 to TRBJ1-2; D might be TRBD1 (6 bases). V was shortened by 4 bases and J by 3 bases, with 6 bases between the two germline ends. This CDR3 is 12 amino acids long. The CDR3 loop is CASSWTDYGYTF. The CDR3, as DNA: TGTGCCAGCAGTTGGACAGACTATGGCTACACCTTC.

About this clone itself: At one end, the junction sequence differs from germline, possibly due to a read error. V gene TRBV5-8 combines with J gene TRBJ2-7; 7 positions match TRBD1. The CDR3 loop spans 14 amino acids. From germline, CDR1 is SGHTS and CDR2 YDEGEE. The CDR3, as DNA: TGTGCCAGCAGCTCGCCACGAACCGGGACAGCTTATTCCTTC. This translates into CASSSPRTGTAYSF.

The rearrangement joins TRBV12-5 to TRBJ2-5; TRBD2 aligns across 14 bases. The V gene end was trimmed by 1 base and the J gene end by 0 bases; junction bases not matched to a gene: 4. Looked up from germline, CDR1 is LGHNT and CDR2 is FRNRAP. This CDR3 spans 18 amino acids. DNA for the CDR3: TGTGCTAGTGGTTTGGGACTAGCGGGAGGGCCGCACCAAGAGACCCAGTACTTC. As protein: CASGLGLAGGPHQETQYF.

The chain combines TRBV7-9 with TRBJ1-1; D ambiguous. Germline loops: CDR1 SEHNR, CDR2 FQNEAQ (reference sequence). Trimming stripped 1 base from V and 4 bases from J, with 19 bases between. This CDR3 spans 17 amino acids. The CDR3 DNA reads as TGTGCCAGCAGCTTAGGGCGGCGGGGTCGGGGATCCACTGAAGCTTTCTTT. Translation: CASSLGRRGRGSTEAFF.

This clone was detected once. V is TRBV28 and J is TRBJ2-2, with 10 nucleotides matching TRBD2. There are 16 residues in the CDR3. Germline V gives CDR1 MDHEN, CDR2 SYDVKM. V dropped 2 bases and J dropped 5; count of bases not matched to a gene: 5. CDR3 in DNA: TGTGCCAGCAGTTTAGAACTAGCGGGGTATACCGGGGAGCTGTTTTTT. Its protein is CASSLELAGYTGELFF.

The chain uses TRBV2 and TRBJ2-6; 13 bases are shared with TRBD2. This CDR3 contains 20 residues. Germline V gene sequence: CDR1 SNHLY, CDR2 FYNNEI. Trimming took 7 bases from V and 1 from J; bases not matched to a gene: 13. The CDR3 DNA is TGTGCCAGCATTGGCGGTGCCGGGACTAGCGGGGCATCTGGGGCCAACGTCCTGACTTTC. Its protein is CASIGGAGTSGASGANVLTF.

The chain recombines TRBV3-1 (or the pseudogene TRBV3-2) with TRBJ1-1, with TRBD1 as a possible D gene (6 bases). The V gene's germline CDR1 is LGHDT and CDR2 YNNKEL (reference sequence). V lost 2 bases and J lost 6, with 22 bases in between. This CDR3 spans 17 amino acids. The DNA for the CDR3 is TGTGCCAGCAGCCAATTTTCATTTAGGGTAAAGGGGGCTGAAGCTTTCTTT. This sequence encodes CASSQFSFRVKGAEAFF.

The rearrangement joins TRBV12-5 to TRBJ2-1, with 13 bases that match TRBD2. This CDR3 contains 19 residues. V lost 0 bases and J lost 0; bases outside the gene matches: 5. Per germline, CDR1 LGHNT and CDR2 FRNRAP. CDR3 amino acids: CASGLVLAGGPSSYNEQFF. For the CDR3, the DNA is TGTGCTAGTGGTTTGGTACTAGCGGGAGGGCCGAGCTCCTACAATGAGCAGTTCTTC.

The chain has TRBV6-5 and TRBJ2-7; a weak D match, TRBD2 (5 bases). CDR1 is MNHEY, CDR2 SVGAGI, per germline. Trimming stripped 7 bases from V and 2 bases from J, with 15 bases between. The CDR3 contains 14 residues. The CDR3 coding sequence is TGTGCCAGCAATTCACTATCGGGGACCTACGAGCAGTACTTC. Translating gives CASNSLSGTYEQYF.

V usage is TRBV10-2 and J usage is TRBJ1-1; no definite D call. Germline V gives CDR1 WSHSY, CDR2 SAAADI. V shed 6 bases and J shed 2 bases, with 7 bases lying between them. The CDR3 runs 12 residues. The DNA for the CDR3 is TGCGCCAGCAGGCCAGTCAACACTGAAGCTTTCTTT. Its protein product is CASRPVNTEAFF.